This is a list of T cell receptor beta chains from one sample in a study of human T cells and chemical hapten exposure. One entry per CDR3 protein results from TCRdb running MiXCR on the 5' RACE reads. The repertoire includes 65,000 to 90,000 distinct CDR3 sequences, about 15% of them detected once, and approximately 7% sits in the top ten. Receptors originate from a female donor in good health. Each CDR3 is given with its conserved first and last residue. A D gene is named only where the DNA matches it firmly. The size field is filled for only some rows; it gives once, few, many or a size class.

NA	NA	TRBJ2-3	16	TRBV4-1	CASRDTGTASTDTQYF	TGCGCCAGCAGGGATACCGGGACCGCTAGCACAGATACGCAGTATTTT
few	NA	TRBJ1-1	15	TRBV29-1	CSVQGGWAMNTEAFF	TGCAGCGTTCAGGGAGGGTGGGCCATGAACACTGAAGCTTTCTTT
many	TRBD2	TRBJ2-7	14	TRBV20-1	CSATTSGSPHEQYF	TGCAGTGCAACCACTAGCGGGAGCCCCCACGAGCAGTACTTC
NA	NA	TRBJ1-2	11	TRBV12-3/TRBV12-4	CASSSPGTSTF	TGTGCCAGCAGTTCTCCCGGGACGTCCACCTTC
few	NA	TRBJ1-1	15	TRBV29-1	CSVKEDVGGAGEAFF	TGCAGCGTTAAAGAGGATGTAGGGGGGGCGGGGGAAGCTTTCTTT
NA	TRBD2	TRBJ2-1	18	TRBV10-3	CAISESLEGSGRAGEQFF	TGTGCCATCAGTGAGTCACTCGAGGGTAGCGGGAGGGCCGGTGAGCAGTTCTTC
NA	TRBD2	TRBJ2-3	15	TRBV5-6	CASSLLVAGTDTQYF	TGTGCCAGCAGCTTGCTGGTAGCGGGGACAGATACGCAGTATTTT
NA	TRBD2	TRBJ2-3	16	TRBV15	CATSGGLAGGTDTQYF	TGTGCCACCAGCGGTGGACTAGCGGGGGGCACAGATACGCAGTATTTT
NA	NA	TRBJ1-2	14	TRBV20-1	CSARDTERIYGYTF	TGCAGTGCTAGAGATACGGAGCGGATCTATGGCTACACCTTC
NA	NA	TRBJ2-1	16	TRBV15	CATARRDGDSYNEQFF	TGTGCCACCGCCCGCCGGGACGGGGACTCCTACAATGAGCAGTTCTTC
few	NA	TRBJ2-7	16	TRBV20-1	CSARDSLGGQLYEQYF	TGCAGTGCTAGAGATTCTCTAGGTGGACAGCTTTACGAGCAGTACTTC
NA	TRBD1	TRBJ2-1	16	TRBV29-1	CSARGGQASSYNEQFF	TGCAGCGCCCGAGGGGGACAGGCGAGCTCCTACAATGAGCAGTTCTTC
NA	NA	TRBJ2-1	12	TRBV30	CAWYVGGREQFF	TGTGCCTGGTACGTGGGGGGGCGCGAGCAGTTCTTC
few	NA	TRBJ1-2	12	TRBV6-1	CASSTEAYGYTF	TGTGCCAGCAGTACCGAAGCGTATGGCTACACCTTC
few	TRBD1	TRBJ1-2	15	TRBV5-5	CASSSSTGMGYGYTF	TGTGCCAGCAGCTCATCGACAGGGATGGGATATGGCTACACCTTC
few	NA	TRBJ2-3	14	TRBV7-9	CASSPGQPIDTQYF	TGTGCCAGCAGCCCCGGACAGCCGATAGATACGCAGTATTTT
NA	NA	TRBJ1-2	14	TRBV7-9	CASSLSSFYYGYTF	TGTGCCAGCAGCTTAAGCTCGTTCTACTATGGCTACACCTTC
many	TRBD1	TRBJ1-2	15	TRBV7-2	CASSLGGQGFYGYTF	TGTGCCAGCAGCTTAGGGGGACAGGGATTCTATGGCTACACCTTC
few	NA	TRBJ2-3	14	TRBV7-8	CASSLVGGTDTQYF	TGTGCCAGCAGCTTAGTAGGGGGCACAGATACGCAGTATTTT
NA	NA	TRBJ1-2	13	TRBV10-3	CAISDPQNYGYTF	TGTGCCATCAGTGACCCCCAAAACTATGGCTACACCTTC
few	TRBD2	TRBJ2-1	17	TRBV5-1	CASSLASGGFSYNEQFF	TGCGCCAGCAGCTTGGCTAGCGGAGGATTCTCCTACAATGAGCAGTTCTTC
NA	NA	TRBJ2-5	15	TRBV3-1	CASSQVSGTSYPQYF	TGTGCCAGCAGCCAAGTATCCGGGACTTCGTATCCACAGTACTTC
NA	NA	TRBJ1-3	12	TRBV7-9	CASSLTGNTIYF	TGTGCCAGCAGTTTGACTGGAAACACCATATATTTT
few	NA	TRBJ1-1	15	TRBV2	CASTLNREGNTEAFF	TGTGCCAGCACACTCAACAGGGAGGGGAACACTGAAGCTTTCTTT
few	NA	TRBJ2-5	13	TRBV5-6	CASSFDVGGTQYF	TGTGCCAGCAGCTTTGATGTAGGGGGGACCCAGTACTTC
few	NA	TRBJ2-6	15	TRBV28	CASSLSVSGANVLTF	TGTGCCAGCAGTTTATCCGTCTCTGGGGCCAACGTCCTGACTTTC
few	NA	TRBJ2-5	14	TRBV4-1	CASSFAGRQETQYF	TGCGCCAGCAGCTTTGCGGGTAGACAAGAGACCCAGTACTTC
few	NA	TRBJ1-2	12	TRBV28	CASSFGQRGYTF	TGTGCCAGCAGTTTCGGCCAGAGGGGCTACACCTTC
few	NA	TRBJ2-7	15	TRBV28	CASSLGGGAPYEQYF	TGTGCCAGCAGTTTAGGGGGCGGGGCTCCCTACGAGCAGTACTTC
NA	NA	TRBJ2-1	15	TRBV15	CATSGWAVGNNEQFF	TGTGCCACCAGTGGCTGGGCAGTGGGAAACAATGAGCAGTTCTTC
few	NA	TRBJ2-1	13	TRBV3-1	CASSQSAGYEQFF	TGTGCCAGCAGCCAGTCGGCGGGGTATGAGCAGTTCTTC
NA	TRBD1	TRBJ1-5	14	TRBV10-3	CAISTTGNVQPQHF	TGTGCCATCAGTACGACAGGGAACGTTCAGCCCCAGCATTTT
NA	TRBD2	TRBJ2-1	15	TRBV6-5	CASGTSEAGYNEQFF	TGTGCCAGCGGGACTAGCGAGGCGGGGTACAATGAGCAGTTCTTC
NA	TRBD2	TRBJ2-1	14	TRBV12-3/TRBV12-4	CATRASGGKNEKLF	TGTGCCACCCGGGCTAGCGGGGGAAAAAATGAGAAGTTATTC
once	TRBD1	TRBJ1-2	13	TRBV29-1	CSVGQTGSYGYTF	TGCAGCGTTGGGCAGACAGGGAGCTATGGCTACACCTTC
few	NA	TRBJ2-1	15	TRBV19	CASSIVGGQYNEQFF	TGTGCCAGTAGTATAGTAGGGGGGCAGTACAATGAGCAGTTCTTC
NA	NA	TRBJ1-1	14	TRBV5-6	CASSLARPFTEAFF	TGTGCCAGCTCCCTTGCCCGGCCGTTCACTGAAGCTTTCTTT
few	NA	TRBJ1-1	14	TRBV5-6	CASSLGEGQTEAFF	TGTGCCAGCAGCTTGGGGGAGGGGCAGACTGAAGCTTTCTTT
NA	TRBD1	TRBJ1-1	12	TRBV29-1	CSVGDRTFEAFF	TGCAGCGTTGGGGACAGGACGTTTGAAGCTTTCTTT
few	NA	TRBJ2-7	13	TRBV10-3	CAISGGRSYEQYF	TGTGCCATCAGTGGGGGGAGATCCTACGAGCAGTACTTC
few	TRBD1	TRBJ1-2	13	TRBV12-3/TRBV12-4	CASSTTGRYGYTF	TGTGCCAGCAGCACGACAGGGAGGTATGGCTACACCTTC
few	NA	TRBJ2-1	16	TRBV20-1	CSARRPTGHQYNEQFF	TGCAGTGCTAGACGACCGACGGGACACCAGTACAATGAGCAGTTCTTC
few	NA	TRBJ2-7	15	TRBV12-3/TRBV12-4	CASSSAGLSSYEQYF	TGTGCCAGCAGTTCAGCGGGTTTAAGCTCCTACGAGCAGTACTTC
NA	NA	TRBJ1-1	13	TRBV20-1	CSAPRGGNTEAFF	TGCAGTGCTCCCCGAGGGGGGAACACTGAAGCTTTCTTT
few	NA	TRBJ1-1	14	TRBV4-1	CASSQEGHPREAFF	TGCGCCAGCAGCCAAGAGGGACACCCTCGGGAGGCTTTCTTT
NA	TRBD1	TRBJ1-2	16	TRBV25-1	CASSEGITSGGGGYTF	TGTGCCAGCAGTGAGGGGATAACCTCAGGGGGCGGTGGCTACACCTTC
few	NA	TRBJ2-1	15	TRBV7-2	CASSLEKNSYNEQFF	TGTGCCAGCAGCTTAGAAAAGAACTCCTACAATGAGCAGTTCTTC
few	NA	TRBJ2-5	13	TRBV10-3	CAISFGQQETQYF	TGTGCCATCAGCTTTGGACAGCAAGAGACCCAGTACTTC
once	TRBD1	TRBJ2-5	15	TRBV28	CASSFDRVSIETQYF	TGTGCCAGCAGTTTCGACAGGGTTTCAATAGAGACCCAGTACTTC
NA	NA	TRBJ1-2	13	TRBV4-1	CASSRTANYGYTF	TGCGCCAGCAGCCGGACAGCTAACTATGGCTACACCTTC
few	NA	TRBJ1-1	15	TRBV7-6	CASSPLAGRDTEAFF	TGTGCCAGCAGCCCCTTGGCGGGCAGGGACACTGAAGCTTTCTTT
NA	NA	TRBJ1-3	14	TRBV7-6	CASSLQGMANTIYF	TGTGCCAGCAGCTTACAGGGGATGGCAAACACCATATATTTT
NA	NA	TRBJ1-5	12	TRBV12-5	CASGSPNQPQHF	TGTGCTAGTGGCTCGCCAAATCAGCCCCAGCATTTT
NA	NA	TRBJ2-3	16	TRBV5-1	CASSPPTGMSTDTQYF	TGCGCCAGCAGCCCACCCACAGGGATGAGCACAGATACGCAGTATTTT
few	NA	TRBJ1-5	13	TRBV12-3/TRBV12-4	CASTRQRGQPQHF	TGTGCCAGCACCCGGCAGCGCGGCCAGCCCCAGCATTTT